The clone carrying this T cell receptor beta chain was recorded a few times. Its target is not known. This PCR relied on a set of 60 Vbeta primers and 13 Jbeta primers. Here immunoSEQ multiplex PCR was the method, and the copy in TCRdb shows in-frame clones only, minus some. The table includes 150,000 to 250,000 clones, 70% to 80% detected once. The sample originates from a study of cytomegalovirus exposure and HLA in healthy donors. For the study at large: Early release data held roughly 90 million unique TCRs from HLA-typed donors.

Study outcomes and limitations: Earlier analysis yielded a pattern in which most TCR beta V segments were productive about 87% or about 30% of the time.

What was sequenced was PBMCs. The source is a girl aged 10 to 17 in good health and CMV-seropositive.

Written as DNA, the CDR3 is TGCGCCAGCAGCCAATCCGGGACAGGAACCTACGAGCAGTACTTC. Translated, it gives CASSQSGTGTYEQYF. The chain joins TRBV4-1 to TRBJ2-7, with 8 bases fitting TRBD1. With 2 bases clipped from V and 2 bases from J, the junction kept 5 bases outside the gene matches. The length of the CDR3 is 15 residues. Germline CDR1 and CDR2: MGHRA and YSYEKL.